The entry below describes one TCR beta chain. The data are from a study of shared clonotypes between healthy human individuals. Study-wide background: Plates per donor: three CD4 naive, three CD4 memory, two CD8 naive, one CD8 memory.

Data came from immunoSEQ multiplex PCR; TCRdb stores just in-frame clones and leaves some out. Of approximately 530,000 clones detected, approximately 95% appear once; the ten largest clones hold 0.05% to 0.07%. Every one of the donors was a Caucasian adult that lived in Nashville, Tennessee. V was pared by 4 bases and J by 6 bases, with 11 bases of the junction left unmatched. CDR1 and CDR2 (germline): LGHNA, YNFKEQ. This CDR3 has 16 amino acids. Sequencing used naive CD4+ T cells sorted from blood. Specified subset: CD45RA+ positively selected. This TCR came from a woman under 40 in good health. The chain is built from TRBV4-2 and TRBJ2-3, with 9 bases fitting TRBD2. The CDR3: CASSRGGRAGGDTQYF. Here the CDR3 DNA reads TGTGCCAGCAGCCGGGGCGGGAGGGCCGGAGGGGATACGCAGTATTTT.